These T cell receptor beta chains were read from a single sample in a study of shared clonotypes between healthy human individuals. TCRdb keeps only in-frame clones here, not all; method: immunoSEQ multiplex PCR. The sample holds roughly 1.4 million clones, about 98.5% seen once. The sequencing sample was made of naive CD4+ T cells sorted from blood. Receptors originate from a man under 40 in good health. CDR3s include the opening cysteine and the closing phenylalanine or tryptophan. Each record gives: V gene, D gene, clone size, J gene, CDR3 DNA, CDR3 protein. A D gene is named only where the DNA matches it firmly. The size entry is marked missing in some rows and otherwise reads once, few, many or a size class.

TRBV5-4,.,.,TRBJ2-1,TGTGCCAGCAGCTTGGAACAGGGTAAGGATGAGCAGTTCTTC,CASSLEQGKDEQFF
TRBV18,TRBD2,.,TRBJ2-1,TGTGCCAGCTCACCACCGGGACTAGCGGGATATGGTGAGCAGTTCTTC,CASSPPGLAGYGEQFF
TRBV4-1,TRBD2,.,TRBJ2-3,TGCGCCAGCAGCCAAGATTGGGGGACTAGCGGGAGGTCTAGCACAGATACGCAGTATTTT,CASSQDWGTSGRSSTDTQYF
TRBV7-2,TRBD2,.,TRBJ2-7,TGTGCCAGCAGCTTAGGACTAGCGGGACTCTACGAGCAGTACTTC,CASSLGLAGLYEQYF
TRBV7-6,TRBD1,.,TRBJ2-1,TGTGCCAGCAGCTTAGGGACAGGGAGTTCCTACAATGAGCAGTTCTTC,CASSLGTGSSYNEQFF
TRBV4-2,TRBD1,.,TRBJ2-7,TGTGCCAGCAGCCTCGGGACAGGGCAACCCTACGAGCAGTACTTC,CASSLGTGQPYEQYF
TRBV5-4,TRBD2,.,TRBJ2-7,TGTGCCAGCAGCCTAGGACTAGCGGGAGCTGGGTACGAGCAGTACTTC,CASSLGLAGAGYEQYF
TRBV19,TRBD2,.,TRBJ2-4,TGTGCCAGTAGTATAATGGCTAGCGGGGGACCATCGGCCAAAAACATTCAGTACTTC,CASSIMASGGPSAKNIQYF
TRBV9,TRBD2,.,TRBJ2-1,TGTGCCAGCAGCCCTCGGGGGGAGGGGACGGGTGAGCAGTTCTTC,CASSPRGEGTGEQFF
TRBV5-1,.,.,TRBJ2-7,TGCGCCAGCAGCTCCGAAAGGACCCCGGGTTACGAGCAGTACTTC,CASSSERTPGYEQYF
TRBV19,.,.,TRBJ1-5,TGTGCCAGTACGGTGGGGGGCGGAGAGAATCAGCCCCAGCATTTT,CASTVGGGENQPQHF
TRBV10-2,.,.,TRBJ2-7,TGCGCCAGCAGGCAGGGGGGGTCCTACGAGCAGTACTTC,CASRQGGSYEQYF
TRBV7-6,TRBD1,.,TRBJ2-3,TGTGCCAGCAGCTTGGGTTCAGGGGGCCCCACAGATACGCAGTATTTT,CASSLGSGGPTDTQYF
TRBV28,.,once,TRBJ2-7,TGTGCCAGCAGTTTATCGCCCCCGGGGCATCCCTACGAGCAGTACTTC,CASSLSPPGHPYEQYF
TRBV11-2,TRBD2,.,TRBJ2-7,TGTGCCAGCAGCTTAGAGCTAGCGGGAGCCTACGAGCAGTACTTC,CASSLELAGAYEQYF
TRBV7-3,.,.,TRBJ2-1,TGTGCCAGCAGCCCGGGAGGACAGGGTACCTACAATGAGCAGTTCTTC,CASSPGGQGTYNEQFF
TRBV2,TRBD2,.,TRBJ2-2,TGTGCCAGCAGTCGACTAGCGGTGAACACCGGGGAGCTGTTTTTT,CASSRLAVNTGELFF
TRBV18,.,.,TRBJ2-1,TGTGCCAGCTCACCAAAAGGGGGATTGGGGCAGTTCTTC,CASSPKGGLGQFF
TRBV7-2,.,.,TRBJ2-7,TGTGCCAGCAGCTTAGGGTCTAGCCCCACATACTACGAGCAGTACTTC,CASSLGSSPTYYEQYF
TRBV5-5,.,.,TRBJ2-4,TGCGCCAGCAGCCAAGGTGGTCGGCGGGGAAACATTCAGTACTTC,CASSQGGRRGNIQYF
TRBV11-3,TRBD2,.,TRBJ2-1,TGTGCCAGCAGCTCAGGACTAGCGGAGCGCTACAATGAGCAGTTCTTC,CASSSGLAERYNEQFF
TRBV30,.,.,TRBJ2-7,TGTGCCTGGAGTGAACAGAACTACGAGCAGTACTTC,CAWSEQNYEQYF